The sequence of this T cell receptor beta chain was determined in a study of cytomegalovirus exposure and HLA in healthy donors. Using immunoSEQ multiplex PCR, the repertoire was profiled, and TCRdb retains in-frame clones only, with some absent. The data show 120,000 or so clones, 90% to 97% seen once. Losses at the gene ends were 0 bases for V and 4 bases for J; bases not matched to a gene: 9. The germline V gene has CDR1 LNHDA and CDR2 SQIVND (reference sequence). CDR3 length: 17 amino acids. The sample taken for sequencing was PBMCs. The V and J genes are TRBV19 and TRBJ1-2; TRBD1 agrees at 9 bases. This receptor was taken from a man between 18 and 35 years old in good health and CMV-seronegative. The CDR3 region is CASSIDRRTGVAYGYTF. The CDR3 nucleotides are TGTGCCAGTAGTATAGATCGGCGGACAGGGGTGGCCTATGGCTACACCTTC. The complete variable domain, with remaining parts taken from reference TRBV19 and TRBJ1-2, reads DGGITQSPKYLFRKEGQNVTLSCEQNLNHDAMYWYRQDPGQGLRLIYYSQIVNDFQKGDIAEGYSVSREKKESFPLTVTSAQKNPTAFYLCASSIDRRTGVAYGYTFGSGTRLTVV.